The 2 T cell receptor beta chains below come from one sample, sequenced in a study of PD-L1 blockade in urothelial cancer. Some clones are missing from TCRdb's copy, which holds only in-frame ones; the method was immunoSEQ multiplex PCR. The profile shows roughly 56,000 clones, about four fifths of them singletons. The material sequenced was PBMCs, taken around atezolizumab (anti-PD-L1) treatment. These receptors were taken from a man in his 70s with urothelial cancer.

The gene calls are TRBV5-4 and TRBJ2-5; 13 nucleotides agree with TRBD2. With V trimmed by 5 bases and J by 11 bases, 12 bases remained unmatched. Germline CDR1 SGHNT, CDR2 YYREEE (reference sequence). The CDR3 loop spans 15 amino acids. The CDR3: CASRAFPGLAGSQYF. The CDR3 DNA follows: TGTGCCAGCAGGGCCTTTCCGGGACTAGCGGGATCTCAGTACTTC.

This chain's CDR3 is CATRILAGEGEQYF. The CDR3 bases are TGCGCCACCCGAATTTTAGCGGGAGAGGGCGAGCAGTACTTC. The J gene is TRBJ2-7, the V gene TRBV5-1, with 9 bases fitting TRBD2. V lost 9 bases, J lost 6 bases, and 13 bases stayed unmatched. CDR1 is SGHRS, CDR2 YFSETQ, per germline. CDR3 length: 14 residues.